This passage covers 10 T cell receptor beta chains from one sample sequenced in a study of cytotoxic CD8 clonotypes in ibrutinib-treated CLL. TCRdb's table, derived via immunoSEQ multiplex PCR, lists solely in-frame clones and lacks some. The table includes around 40,000 clones, 70% detected once. The sequencing here drew on PBMCs, taken at disease progression, from a patient treated with ibrutinib. These receptors all stem from a human donor with chronic lymphocytic leukemia.

The CDR3 coding sequence is TGTGCCAGCTCACCCCTAAATGAAGGTGCTGAAGCTTTCTTT. Protein sequence: CASSPLNEGAEAFF. The genes are TRBV18 and TRBJ1-1; the D is unclear. This CDR3 has 14 amino acids. Germline V CDR1 and CDR2: KGHSH, LQKENI. The V end lost 3 bases, the J end lost 6 bases, and 14 bases lay between the germline ends.

The V gene is TRBV5-1, the J gene TRBJ2-1; D unresolved. Trimming cost V 7 bases and J 3 bases, with 11 bases left between them. Germline V gene data show CDR1 as SGHRS and CDR2 as YFSETQ. The CDR3 length is 13 residues. The CDR3 DNA follows: TGCGCCAGCTTTGCCCCTAACTACAATGAGCAGTTCTTC. Protein product: CASFAPNYNEQFF.

The V and J genes are TRBV5-6 and TRBJ1-6, with 7 bases matching TRBD1. The germline gives CDR1 SGHDT, CDR2 YYEEEE. Trimming at V came to 9 bases and at J to 8 bases, leaving 5 bases not matched to a gene. The CDR3 extends over 12 amino acids. The CDR3 sequence is CATWDSHSPLHF. The CDR3 region has the DNA TGTGCCACCTGGGACAGTCATTCACCCCTCCACTTT.

The J gene is TRBJ2-7, the V gene TRBV11-2, with D perhaps TRBD2 (6 bases). The germline gives CDR1 SGHAT, CDR2 FQNNGV. V was cut by 5 bases and J by 2 bases, with 16 bases left in between. CDR3 length: 15 residues. The CDR3 nucleotides read TGTGCCAGCAGCCCGGGGGTTAGGGTCGCCTACGAGCAGTACTTC. Its translation is CASSPGVRVAYEQYF.

This chain links TRBV4-2 with TRBJ2-1; the D gene is possibly TRBD2 (6 bases). This CDR3 is built from 17 residues. V dropped 2 bases and J dropped 1 base, with 15 bases sitting between them. Germline lookup yields CDR1 LGHNA and CDR2 YNFKEQ. The CDR3 here is CASSQQVGRGSYNEQFF. CDR3 in DNA: TGTGCCAGCAGCCAACAAGTAGGTCGGGGGTCCTACAATGAGCAGTTCTTC.

The rearrangement links TRBV5-1 to TRBJ2-5; 7 bases fit TRBD1. Germline V lookup: CDR1 SGHRS, CDR2 YFSETQ. With V trimmed by 4 bases and J by 3 bases, 12 bases remained unmatched. CDR3 length equals 16 residues. CDR3 sequence (DNA): TGCGCCAGCAGCATCACAGGGGCAGGAATCGAAGAGACCCAGTACTTC. This translates into CASSITGAGIEETQYF.

The rearrangement joins TRBV11-3 to TRBJ1-2; 9 bases map to TRBD1. Germline V gene data show CDR1 as SGHNT and CDR2 as YENEEA. Germline trimming cut 5 bases from V and 4 bases from J; bases unmatched to any gene: 8. The CDR3 is 15 residues long. CDR3: CASSPFGTGFYGYTF. The CDR3 DNA reads TGTGCCAGCAGCCCATTCGGGACAGGGTTCTATGGCTACACCTTC.

The chain combines TRBV2 with TRBJ2-1, with TRBD1 matching 7 bases. Germline V gene data show CDR1 as SNHLY and CDR2 as FYNNEI. The CDR3 is 13 residues long. The V segment lost 7 bases and the J segment 9 bases; nucleotides outside the gene matches: 9. The CDR3 region is CASIPRTGTEQFF. The CDR3 nucleotides read TGTGCCAGCATCCCCCGGACAGGCACTGAGCAGTTCTTC.

The chain couples TRBV15 to TRBJ1-3; no clear D gene. The CDR3 loop spans 20 amino acids. Trimming cost V 2 bases and J 0 bases, with 23 bases left between them. Germline V lookup: CDR1 LNHNV, CDR2 YYDKDF (reference sequence). The CDR3 DNA reads TGTGCCACCAGCAGACCCGGAGAGTGGCCCTCCTTAAGCTCTGGAAACACCATATATTTT. This codes for CATSRPGEWPSLSSGNTIYF.

This sequence joins TRBV6-1 and TRBJ2-5, with 9 bases that match TRBD1. The CDR3 is 13 residues long. Germline-derived CDR1 and CDR2 are MNHNS and SASEGT. Losses at the gene ends were 4 bases for V and 4 bases for J; bases not matched to a gene: 1. The CDR3 DNA follows: TGTGCCAGCAGTGGGGGACAGGGAGAGACCCAGTACTTC. This gives the protein CASSGGQGETQYF.